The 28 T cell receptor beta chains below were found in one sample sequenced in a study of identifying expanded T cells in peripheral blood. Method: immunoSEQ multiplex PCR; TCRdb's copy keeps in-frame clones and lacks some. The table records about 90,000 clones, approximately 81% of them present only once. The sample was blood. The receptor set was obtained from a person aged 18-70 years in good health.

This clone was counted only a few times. The CDR3 nucleotides read TGTGCCAGCAGCGTAGCTCCGACGAATCTGAACACTGAAGCTTTCTTT. Protein: CASSVAPTNLNTEAFF. The chain joins TRBV9 to TRBJ1-1; D call uncertain. The CDR3 contains 16 residues. Germline assignment: CDR1 SGDLS and CDR2 YYNGEE. V lost 0 bases to trimming and J lost 0 bases, with 12 bases between them. The full variable domain, its missing parts supplied by reference TRBV9 and TRBJ1-1, is DSGVTQTPKHLITATGQRVTLRCSPRSGDLSVYWYQQSLDQGLQFLIQYYNGEERAKGNILERFSAQQFPDLHSELNLSSLELGDSALYFCASSVAPTNLNTEAFFGQGTRLTVV.

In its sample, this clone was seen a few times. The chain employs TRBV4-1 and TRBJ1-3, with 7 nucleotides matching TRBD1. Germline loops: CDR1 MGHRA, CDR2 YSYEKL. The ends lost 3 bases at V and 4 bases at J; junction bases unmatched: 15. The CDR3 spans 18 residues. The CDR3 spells CASSHPDLAGTDGNTIYF. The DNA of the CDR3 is TGCGCCAGCAGCCACCCCGATTTGGCGGGGACAGACGGAAACACCATATATTTT.

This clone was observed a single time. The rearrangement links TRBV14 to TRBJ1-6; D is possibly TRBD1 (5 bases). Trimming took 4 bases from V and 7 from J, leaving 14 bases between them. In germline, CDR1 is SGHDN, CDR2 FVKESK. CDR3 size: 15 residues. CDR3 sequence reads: CASSPGTAANSPLHF. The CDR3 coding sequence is TGTGCCAGCAGCCCGGGGACCGCGGCCAATTCACCCCTCCACTTT.

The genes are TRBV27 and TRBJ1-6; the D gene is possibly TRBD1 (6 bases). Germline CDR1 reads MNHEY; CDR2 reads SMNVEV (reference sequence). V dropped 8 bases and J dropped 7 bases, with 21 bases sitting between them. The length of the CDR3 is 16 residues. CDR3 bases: TGTGCCAGCTCCCAACCCCAGGGGATGATGAATTCACCCCTCCACTTT. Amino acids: CASSQPQGMMNSPLHF.

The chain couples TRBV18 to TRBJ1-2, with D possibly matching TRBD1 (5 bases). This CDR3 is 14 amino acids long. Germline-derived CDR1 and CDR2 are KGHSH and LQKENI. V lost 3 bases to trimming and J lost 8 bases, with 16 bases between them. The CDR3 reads CASSPPGKIGGYTF. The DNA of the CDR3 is TGTGCCAGCTCACCGCCAGGGAAGATAGGGGGCTACACCTTC.

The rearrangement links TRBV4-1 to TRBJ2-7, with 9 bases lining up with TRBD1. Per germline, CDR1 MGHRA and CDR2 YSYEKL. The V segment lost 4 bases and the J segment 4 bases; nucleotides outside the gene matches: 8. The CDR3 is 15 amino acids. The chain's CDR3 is CASSLSGTGQYEQYF. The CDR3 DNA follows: TGCGCCAGCAGCCTGTCCGGGACAGGGCAATACGAGCAGTACTTC.

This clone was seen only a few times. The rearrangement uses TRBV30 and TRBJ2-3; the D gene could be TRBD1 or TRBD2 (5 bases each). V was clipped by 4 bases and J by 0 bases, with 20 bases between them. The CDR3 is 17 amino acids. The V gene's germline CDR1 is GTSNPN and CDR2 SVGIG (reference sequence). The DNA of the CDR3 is TGTGCCTGGACCCAGGGCGAGGGGACGTCTAGCACAGATACGCAGTATTTT. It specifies CAWTQGEGTSSTDTQYF.

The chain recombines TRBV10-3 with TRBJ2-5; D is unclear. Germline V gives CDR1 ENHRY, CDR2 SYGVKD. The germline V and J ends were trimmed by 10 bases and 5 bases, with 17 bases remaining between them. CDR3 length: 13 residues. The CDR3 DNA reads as TGTGCCAGCTCCCCTGGAGCACGGGAGACCCAGTACTTC. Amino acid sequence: CASSPGARETQYF.

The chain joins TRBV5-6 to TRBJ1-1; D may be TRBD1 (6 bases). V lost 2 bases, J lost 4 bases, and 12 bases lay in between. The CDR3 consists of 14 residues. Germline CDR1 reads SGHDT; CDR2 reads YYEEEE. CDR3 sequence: CASSFPSRGTEAFF. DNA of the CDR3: TGTGCCAGCAGCTTTCCCTCCAGGGGCACTGAAGCTTTCTTT.

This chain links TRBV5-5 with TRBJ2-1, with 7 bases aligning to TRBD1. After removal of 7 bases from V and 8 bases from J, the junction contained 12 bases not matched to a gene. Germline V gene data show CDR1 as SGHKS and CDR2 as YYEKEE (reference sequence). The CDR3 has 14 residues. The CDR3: CASGETGIFHEQFF. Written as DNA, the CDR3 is TGTGCCAGCGGGGAGACAGGGATTTTCCATGAGCAGTTCTTC.

CDR3 sequence: CASSRPGQGARNSGNTIYF. The CDR3 DNA is TGCGCCAGCAGCCGACCGGGACAGGGAGCAAGGAACTCTGGAAACACCATATATTTT. The rearrangement uses TRBV4-1 and TRBJ1-3; 9 positions agree with TRBD1. The CDR3 is made up of 19 amino acids. V dropped 4 bases and J dropped 0; count of bases not matched to a gene: 13. CDR1 MGHRA and CDR2 YSYEKL come from the germline V gene.

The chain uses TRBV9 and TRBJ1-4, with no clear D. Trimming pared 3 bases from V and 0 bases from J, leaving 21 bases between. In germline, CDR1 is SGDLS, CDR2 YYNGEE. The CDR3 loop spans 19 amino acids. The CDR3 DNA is TGTGCCAGCAGCGATCCAACTAGGGCAGGAGCGACAACTAATGAAAAACTGTTTTTT. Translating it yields CASSDPTRAGATTNEKLFF.

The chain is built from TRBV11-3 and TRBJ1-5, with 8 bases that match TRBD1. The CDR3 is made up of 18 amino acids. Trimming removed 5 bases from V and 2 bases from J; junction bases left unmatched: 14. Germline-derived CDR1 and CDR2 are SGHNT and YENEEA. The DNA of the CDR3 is TGTGCCAGCAGCCCCCTTCAGGGGGCCGTGAAGGGCAATCAGCCCCAGCATTTT. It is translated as CASSPLQGAVKGNQPQHF. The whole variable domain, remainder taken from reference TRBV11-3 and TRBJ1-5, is EAGVVQSPRYKIIEKKQPVAFWCNPISGHNTLYWYLQNLGQGPELLIRYENEEAVDDSQLPKDRFSAERLKGVDSTLKIQPAELGDSAVYLCASSPLQGAVKGNQPQHFGDGTRLSIL.

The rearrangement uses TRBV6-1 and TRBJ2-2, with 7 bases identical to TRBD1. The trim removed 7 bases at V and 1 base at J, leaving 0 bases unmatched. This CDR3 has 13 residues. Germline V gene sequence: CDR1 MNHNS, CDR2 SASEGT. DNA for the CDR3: TGTGCCAGCACAGGGGGGAACACCGGGGAGCTGTTTTTT. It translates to CASTGGNTGELFF.

DNA of the CDR3: TGCGCCAGCAGCCGAGCCACGGGACAGGGGAACTATGGCTACACCTTC. It specifies CASSRATGQGNYGYTF. The V and J genes are TRBV5-1 and TRBJ1-2, with 10 bases fitting TRBD1. CDR1 and CDR2 from the germline V gene are SGHRS and YFSETQ. The CDR3 length is 16 residues. V trimming: 4 bases; J trimming: 2 bases; junction bases outside the gene matches: 8.

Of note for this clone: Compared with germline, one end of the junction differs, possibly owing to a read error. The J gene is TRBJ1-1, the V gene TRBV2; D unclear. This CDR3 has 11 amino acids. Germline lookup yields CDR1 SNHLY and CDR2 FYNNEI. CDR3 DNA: TGTGCCAGCAGTGATTGGCGCCAGGAGGACTTT. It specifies CASSDWRQEDF.

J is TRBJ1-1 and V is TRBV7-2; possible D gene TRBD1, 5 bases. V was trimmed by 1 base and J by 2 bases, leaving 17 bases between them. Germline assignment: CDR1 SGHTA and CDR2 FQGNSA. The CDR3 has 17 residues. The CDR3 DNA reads TGTGCCAGCAGCTTAGTGGGGGGTACTGAAGGAAACACTGAAGCTTTCTTT. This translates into CASSLVGGTEGNTEAFF.

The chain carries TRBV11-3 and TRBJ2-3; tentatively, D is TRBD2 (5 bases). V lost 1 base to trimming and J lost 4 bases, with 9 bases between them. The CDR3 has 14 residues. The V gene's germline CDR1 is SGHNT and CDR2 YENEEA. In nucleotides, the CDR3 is TGTGCCAGCAGCTTAGGGACTTATCCAGATACGCAGTATTTT. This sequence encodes CASSLGTYPDTQYF. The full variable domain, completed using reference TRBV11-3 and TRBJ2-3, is EAGVVQSPRYKIIEKKQPVAFWCNPISGHNTLYWYLQNLGQGPELLIRYENEEAVDDSQLPKDRFSAERLKGVDSTLKIQPAELGDSAVYLCASSLGTYPDTQYFGPGTRLTVL.

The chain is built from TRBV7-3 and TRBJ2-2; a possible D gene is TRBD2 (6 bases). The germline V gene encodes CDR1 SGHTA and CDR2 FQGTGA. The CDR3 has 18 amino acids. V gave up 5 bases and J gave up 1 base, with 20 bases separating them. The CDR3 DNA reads TGTGCCAGCAGCCTCATGGGGGAGGCGGGGTGGAACACCGGGGAGCTGTTTTTT. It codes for CASSLMGEAGWNTGELFF.

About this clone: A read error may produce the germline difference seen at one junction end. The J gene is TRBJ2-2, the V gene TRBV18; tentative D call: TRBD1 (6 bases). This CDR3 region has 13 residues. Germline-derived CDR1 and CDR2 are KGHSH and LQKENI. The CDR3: CASSPQGPGKLFF. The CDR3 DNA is TGTGCCAGCTCACCCCAGGGGCCCGGGAAGCTGTTTTTT. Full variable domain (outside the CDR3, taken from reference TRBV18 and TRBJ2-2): NAGVMQNPRHLVRRRGQEARLRCSPMKGHSHVYWYRQLPEEGLKFMVYLQKENIIDESGMPKERFSAEFPKEGPSILRIQQVVRGDSAAYFCASSPQGPGKLFFGEGSRLTVL.

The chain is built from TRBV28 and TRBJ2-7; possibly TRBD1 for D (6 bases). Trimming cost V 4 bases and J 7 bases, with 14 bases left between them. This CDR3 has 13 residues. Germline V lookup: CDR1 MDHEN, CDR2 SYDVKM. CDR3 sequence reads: CASSSFTGLEQYF. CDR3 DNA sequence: TGTGCCAGCAGTTCCTTCACAGGGTTAGAGCAGTACTTC.

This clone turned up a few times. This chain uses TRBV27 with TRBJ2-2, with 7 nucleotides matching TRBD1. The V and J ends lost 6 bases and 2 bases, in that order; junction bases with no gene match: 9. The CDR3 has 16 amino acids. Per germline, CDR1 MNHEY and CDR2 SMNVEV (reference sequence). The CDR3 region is CASRKSGTANTGELFF. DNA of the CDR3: TGTGCCAGCAGGAAATCCGGGACAGCTAACACCGGGGAGCTGTTTTTT.

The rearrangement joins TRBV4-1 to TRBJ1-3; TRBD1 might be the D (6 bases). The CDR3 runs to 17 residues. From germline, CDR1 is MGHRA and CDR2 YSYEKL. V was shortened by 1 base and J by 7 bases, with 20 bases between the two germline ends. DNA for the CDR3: TGCGCCAGCAGCCAAGGTCGACGGGGGGCTTGGGGTAACACCATATATTTT. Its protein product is CASSQGRRGAWGNTIYF.

Written as DNA, the CDR3 is TGCGCCAGCAGCTTGGACGGTGGGAGCAATCAGCCCCAGCATTTT. It is translated as CASSLDGGSNQPQHF. The chain recombines TRBV5-1 with TRBJ1-5; D is undetermined. V lost 0 bases, J lost 1 base, and 8 bases lay in between. Germline CDR1 SGHRS, CDR2 YFSETQ. The CDR3 is 15 residues long.

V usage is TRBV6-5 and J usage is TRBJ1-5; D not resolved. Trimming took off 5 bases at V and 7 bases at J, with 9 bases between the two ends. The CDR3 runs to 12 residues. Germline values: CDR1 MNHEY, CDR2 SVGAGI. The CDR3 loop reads CASSDPGQPQHF. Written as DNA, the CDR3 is TGTGCCAGCAGTGACCCCGGACAGCCCCAGCATTTT.

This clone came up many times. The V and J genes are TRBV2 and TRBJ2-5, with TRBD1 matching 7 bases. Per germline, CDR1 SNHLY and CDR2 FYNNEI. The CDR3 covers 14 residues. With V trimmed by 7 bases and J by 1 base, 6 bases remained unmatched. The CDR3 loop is CASKKGTVQETQYF. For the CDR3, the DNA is TGTGCCAGCAAAAAGGGGACAGTCCAAGAGACCCAGTACTTC. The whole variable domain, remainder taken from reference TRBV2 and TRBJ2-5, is EPEVTQTPSHQVTQMGQEVILRCVPISNHLYFYWYRQILGQKVEFLVSFYNNEISEKSEIFDDQFSVERPDGSNFTLKIRSTKLEDSAMYFCASKKGTVQETQYFGPGTRLLVL.

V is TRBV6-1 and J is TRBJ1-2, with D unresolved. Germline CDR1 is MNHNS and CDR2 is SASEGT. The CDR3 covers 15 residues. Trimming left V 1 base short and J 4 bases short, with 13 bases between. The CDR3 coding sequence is TGTGCCAGCAGTGAAGATCGTGGTACCCCCTATGGCTACACCTTC. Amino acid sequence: CASSEDRGTPYGYTF.

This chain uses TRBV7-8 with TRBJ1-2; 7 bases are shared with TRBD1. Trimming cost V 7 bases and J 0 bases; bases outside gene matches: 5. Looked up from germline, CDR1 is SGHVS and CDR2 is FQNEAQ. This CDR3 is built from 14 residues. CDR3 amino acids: CASNNRGANYGYTF. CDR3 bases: TGTGCCAGCAACAACAGGGGAGCTAACTATGGCTACACCTTC.